This is a list of T cell receptor beta chains from one sample in a study of OX40 agonist ivuxolimab in advanced cancers. This table comes from immunoSEQ multiplex PCR, and its TCRdb copy is limited to in-frame clones, with some not included. Altogether some 64,000 clones are present, around 90% being singletons, with the ten largest covering under 0.8%. Material: CD4+ or CD8+ T cells sorted from blood, obtained in a trial of the OX40 agonist ivuxolimab. The receptors were gathered from an adult with an advanced solid tumor such as melanoma, head and neck, liver or kidney cancer. The CDR3 runs from the conserved cysteine through the conserved F or W. A D gene is named only where the DNA matches it firmly. Expanded clones get a size class; other rows say once, few or many, or leave the size out.

V	J	size	D	CDR3	DNA
TRBV6-6	TRBJ2-7	NA	NA	CASSGTESSYEQYF	TGTGCCAGCAGCGGGACCGAAAGCTCCTACGAGCAGTACTTC
TRBV9	TRBJ2-1	few	NA	CASSVGNAGRLENEQFF	TGTGCCAGCAGCGTAGGGAATGCAGGGCGATTAGAGAATGAGCAGTTCTTC
TRBV28	TRBJ2-7	few	NA	CASSRPLGEQYF	TGTGCCAGCAGCCGCCCCTTGGGTGAGCAGTACTTC
TRBV6-1	TRBJ2-3	once	TRBD1	CASSVTTGATDTQYF	TGTGCCAGCAGTGTCACGACAGGGGCGACAGATACGCAGTATTTT
TRBV19	TRBJ2-2	NA	TRBD1	CASSRRTGNTGELFF	TGTGCCAGTAGTAGGAGGACAGGAAACACCGGGGAGCTGTTTTTT
TRBV9	TRBJ1-4	NA	TRBD1	CASSASGTGGEKLFF	TGTGCCAGCAGCGCGAGCGGCACAGGGGGTGAAAAACTGTTTTTT
TRBV7-8	TRBJ2-7	NA	NA	CASSLDGESPYEQYF	TGTGCCAGCAGCTTAGATGGAGAATCACCCTACGAGCAGTACTTC
TRBV6-1	TRBJ1-3	NA	NA	CASNPGSSGNTIYF	TGTGCCAGCAATCCGGGCTCGTCTGGAAACACCATATATTTT
TRBV19	TRBJ1-4	once	NA	CASSYRQTEKLFF	TGTGCCAGTAGTTACCGACAGACTGAAAAACTGTTTTTT
TRBV5-4	TRBJ2-1	NA	TRBD1	CASSSPGTGNEQFF	TGTGCCAGCAGCTCCCCCGGGACAGGGAATGAGCAGTTCTTC
TRBV15	TRBJ2-3	few	NA	CATSLRGDTQYF	TGTGCCACCAGCCTCCGGGGAGATACGCAGTATTTT
TRBV2	TRBJ1-5	NA	NA	CASSEYLELSNQPQHF	TGTGCCAGCAGTGAATATTTGGAGCTTAGCAATCAGCCCCAGCATTTT
TRBV2	TRBJ1-3	NA	NA	CASSVNRPRSGNTIYF	TGTGCCAGCAGTGTAAACAGACCTCGCTCTGGAAACACCATATATTTT
TRBV4-1	TRBJ1-2	NA	TRBD1	CASSQDGTAANYGYTF	TGCGCCAGCAGCCAAGATGGGACAGCCGCTAACTATGGCTACACCTTC
TRBV5-1	TRBJ1-3	NA	NA	CASSFNSGNTIYF	TGCGCCAGCAGCTTTAACTCTGGAAACACCATATATTTT
TRBV27	TRBJ1-4	few	NA	CASSQRRGEKLFF	TGTGCCAGCTCCCAGAGACGAGGTGAAAAACTGTTTTTT
TRBV5-1	TRBJ1-2	few	NA	CASSPQGDTNYGYTF	TGCGCCAGCAGCCCCCAAGGAGACACCAACTATGGCTACACCTTC
TRBV5-4	TRBJ2-2	NA	NA	CASSQKGRSLTGELFF	TGTGCCAGCAGCCAGAAGGGGCGGTCCCTCACCGGGGAGCTGTTTTTT
TRBV29-1	TRBJ2-1	NA	TRBD1	CSVAGGQGHYNEQFF	TGCAGCGTGGCCGGAGGACAGGGCCACTACAATGAGCAGTTCTTC
TRBV11-2	TRBJ1-2	NA	NA	CASSLTSGRGYTF	TGTGCCAGCAGCTTAACCTCAGGGCGGGGCTACACCTTC
TRBV19	TRBJ2-1	once	NA	CASSRYRGEQFF	TGTGCCAGTAGTAGATACAGAGGTGAGCAGTTCTTC
TRBV11-2	TRBJ1-4	NA	TRBD1	CASSLVGQVNEKLFF	TGTGCCAGCAGCTTAGTGGGACAGGTTAATGAAAAACTGTTTTTT
TRBV19	TRBJ1-5	NA	NA	CASSIVGRAGNQPQHF	TGTGCCAGTAGTATAGTAGGGCGGGCCGGCAATCAGCCCCAGCATTTT
TRBV18	TRBJ2-1	NA	TRBD2	CASSPETSGWNEQFF	TGTGCCAGCTCACCCGAGACTAGCGGTTGGAATGAGCAGTTCTTC
TRBV5-1	TRBJ1-1	few	TRBD1	CASSRTGQDSEAFF	TGCGCCAGCAGCCGGACAGGACAGGACTCTGAAGCTTTCTTT
TRBV7-3	TRBJ1-1	once	NA	CASSAQGPNTEAFF	TGTGCCAGCAGCGCACAGGGCCCGAACACTGAAGCTTTCTTT
TRBV7-2	TRBJ1-2	NA	NA	CASSLGGPTNYGYTF	TGTGCCAGCAGCTTAGGTGGCCCTACTAACTATGGCTACACCTTC
TRBV18	TRBJ2-3	NA	TRBD2	CASSPLGLAADTDTQYF	TGTGCCAGCTCACCCTTGGGACTAGCGGCGGACACAGATACGCAGTATTTT
TRBV6-1	TRBJ1-1	once	NA	CASSLKLGRSEAFF	TGTGCCAGCAGTTTAAAACTTGGGAGGTCTGAAGCTTTCTTT
TRBV7-9	TRBJ1-1	NA	NA	CASSLGGGVEAFF	TGTGCCAGCAGCTTAGGGGGAGGCGTGGAAGCTTTCTTT
TRBV6-6	TRBJ2-1	NA	NA	CASRSDLGSYNEQFF	TGTGCCAGCAGGTCTGATTTAGGCTCCTACAATGAGCAGTTCTTC
TRBV28	TRBJ2-2	NA	NA	CASSDTGELFF	TGTGCCAGCAGTGACACCGGGGAGCTGTTTTTT
TRBV5-1	TRBJ1-2	once	NA	CASRLQGHGYTF	TGCGCCAGCAGACTACAGGGACATGGCTACACCTTC
TRBV5-1	TRBJ2-7	NA	NA	CASSRLSGSYEQYF	TGCGCCAGCAGCCGCTTATCAGGGTCCTACGAGCAGTACTTC
TRBV19	TRBJ2-7	NA	NA	CASSRSDGVYEQYF	TGTGCCAGTAGTAGGTCGGACGGAGTCTACGAGCAGTACTTC
TRBV29-1	TRBJ2-2	NA	TRBD1	CSVPGTGGSGGELFF	TGCAGCGTTCCCGGGACAGGGGGCTCGGGCGGGGAGCTGTTTTTT
TRBV18	TRBJ2-7	NA	TRBD2	CASSYGTSGSYEQYF	TGTGCCAGCTCATACGGGACTAGCGGCTCCTACGAGCAGTACTTC
TRBV7-9	TRBJ2-6	NA	NA	CASSPLGANVLTF	TGTGCCAGCAGCCCTTTGGGGGCCAACGTCCTGACTTTC
TRBV9	TRBJ2-5	few	NA	CASSVWGETQYF	TGTGCCAGCAGCGTATGGGGGGAGACCCAGTACTTC
TRBV7-8	TRBJ2-7	NA	NA	CASSLDVSYEQYF	TGTGCCAGCAGCTTGGACGTCTCCTACGAGCAGTACTTC
TRBV5-6	TRBJ2-1	once	TRBD2	CASSLLLAGVYEQFF	TGTGCCAGCAGCCTCTTACTAGCGGGAGTTTATGAGCAGTTCTTC
TRBV7-9	TRBJ1-2	NA	TRBD1	CASSPNPGQGFYGYTF	TGTGCCAGCAGCCCAAACCCGGGACAGGGATTCTATGGCTACACCTTC
TRBV11-2	TRBJ2-7	NA	TRBD2	CASSPGTSGGYEQYF	TGTGCCAGCAGTCCAGGGACTAGCGGGGGCTACGAGCAGTACTTC
TRBV30	TRBJ1-5	NA	NA	CAWSRAGTQPQHF	TGTGCCTGGAGTCGGGCAGGGACACAGCCCCAGCATTTT
TRBV5-6	TRBJ2-3	NA	NA	CASSPPGGRRTDTQYF	TGTGCCAGCAGCCCACCTGGAGGCCGGCGCACAGATACGCAGTATTTT
TRBV28	TRBJ2-7	few	TRBD1	CASSLAGGVQYF	TGTGCCAGCAGTTTAGCAGGGGGCGTGCAGTACTTC
TRBV6-1	TRBJ1-4	NA	NA	CASSEREGATNEKLFF	TGTGCCAGCAGTGAAAGGGAAGGCGCAACTAATGAAAAACTGTTTTTT
TRBV5-5	TRBJ2-2	NA	NA	CASSSANTGELFF	TGTGCCAGCAGCTCCGCCAACACCGGGGAGCTGTTTTTT
TRBV15	TRBJ2-3	NA	NA	CATSRGQPSTDTQYF	TGTGCCACCAGCAGAGGACAGCCTAGCACAGATACGCAGTATTTT
TRBV28	TRBJ1-2	NA	TRBD1	CASSRGQGYGYTF	TGTGCCAGCAGTAGAGGACAGGGGTATGGCTACACCTTC
TRBV27	TRBJ1-1	NA	NA	CASGPYSGSTEAFF	TGTGCCAGCGGTCCCTACTCGGGGTCTACTGAAGCTTTCTTT
TRBV11-2	TRBJ1-2	NA	TRBD1	CASSLPGQGPGYGYTF	TGTGCCAGCAGCCTCCCGGGACAGGGGCCTGGCTATGGCTACACCTTC
TRBV7-3	TRBJ2-1	NA	NA	CASSPGTTSNEQFF	TGTGCCAGCAGCCCCGGGACCACCTCCAATGAGCAGTTCTTC
TRBV20-1	TRBJ1-2	few	NA	CSSAFPGYTF	TGCAGTTCAGCCTTCCCTGGCTACACCTTC
TRBV28	TRBJ1-1	NA	NA	CASRHGHLMNTEAFF	TGTGCCAGCAGGCACGGACACCTCATGAACACTGAAGCTTTCTTT
TRBV10-3	TRBJ1-5	NA	NA	CAIGGTYSNQPQHF	TGTGCCATCGGGGGGACATATAGCAATCAGCCCCAGCATTTT
TRBV7-9	TRBJ2-7	NA	NA	CASSPAVHSYEQYF	TGTGCCAGCAGCCCAGCCGTCCATTCCTACGAGCAGTACTTC
TRBV10-3	TRBJ2-7	NA	NA	CAIRQTYEQYF	TGTGCCATCAGGCAAACCTACGAGCAGTACTTC
TRBV5-1	TRBJ2-5	NA	NA	CASSGGASQETQYF	TGCGCCAGCAGCGGGGGCGCGTCGCAAGAGACCCAGTACTTC
TRBV5-5	TRBJ1-2	NA	NA	CASSLAWDNYGYTF	TGTGCCAGCAGCTTGGCCTGGGACAACTATGGCTACACCTTC